A selection of T cell receptor beta chains follows, all from one sample in a study of T cells in Graves' hyperthyroidism and ophthalmopathy. TCRdb analysed the multiplex PCR reads with MiXCR anew, one entry per CDR3 protein. The sample includes about 770,000 distinct CDR3 sequences, roughly a sixth of them seen just once. The sequencing input was blood. These receptors came from a woman aged 45-59 years with Graves' hyperthyroidism that later progressed to Graves' ophthalmopathy. Both conserved end residues are part of each CDR3. A D gene is named only where the DNA matches it firmly. Not every row has a clone size; where given, it reads once, few, many or a size class.

D: TRBD2
V: TRBV3-1
size: many
J: TRBJ2-3
CDR3: CASSPQWRGGADTQYF
DNA: TGTGCCAGCAGCCCCCAATGGCGCGGGGGGGCAGATACGCAGTATTTT

D: .
V: TRBV20-1
size: .
J: TRBJ2-2
CDR3: CSVRGPLDTGELFF
DNA: TGCAGTGTCCGAGGGCCCCTCGACACCGGGGAGCTGTTTTTT

D: .
V: TRBV6-5
size: .
J: TRBJ1-4
CDR3: CASSYPPCFINATNEKLFF
DNA: TGTGCCAGCAGTTACCCTCCCTGTTTTATTAATGCAACTAATGAAAAACTGTTTTTT

D: .
V: TRBV12-3/TRBV12-4
size: .
J: TRBJ1-2
CDR3: CASSRDTTGIYGYTF
DNA: TGTGCCAGCAGTCGGGACACGACGGGTATCTATGGCTACACCTTC

D: .
V: TRBV9
size: few
J: TRBJ1-1
CDR3: CASSVATPGSVGVNTEAFF
DNA: TGTGCCAGCAGCGTAGCTACTCCAGGGAGTGTGGGAGTCAACACTGAAGCTTTCTTT

D: .
V: TRBV13
size: many
J: TRBJ1-1
CDR3: CASMGVFTTEAFF
DNA: TGTGCCAGCATGGGGGTTTTCACCACTGAAGCTTTCTTT

D: TRBD2
V: TRBV3-1
size: many
J: TRBJ2-1
CDR3: CASSHLTSGGASSYNEQFF
DNA: TGTGCCAGCAGCCATCTCACTAGCGGGGGCGCAAGCTCCTACAATGAGCAGTTCTTC

D: .
V: TRBV5-1
size: many
J: TRBJ1-1
CDR3: CASSRSGALNTEAFF
DNA: TGCGCCAGCAGCCGTTCAGGGGCCTTGAACACTGAAGCTTTCTTT

D: .
V: TRBV2
size: .
J: TRBJ1-1
CDR3: CASSEMAGEAEAFF
DNA: TGTGCCAGCAGTGAAATGGCCGGAGAGGCTGAAGCTTTCTTT

D: .
V: TRBV3-1
size: many
J: TRBJ1-2
CDR3: CACRSNYGYTF
DNA: TGTGCCTGCCGGAGTAACTATGGCTACACCTTC

D: .
V: TRBV6-2/TRBV6-3
size: .
J: TRBJ2-4
CDR3: CASSVQLAKNIQYF
DNA: TGTGCCAGCAGTGTTCAGTTAGCCAAAAACATTCAGTACTTC

D: .
V: TRBV2
size: many
J: TRBJ2-1
CDR3: CASTGATIDNEQFF
DNA: TGTGCCAGCACGGGAGCGACCATCGACAATGAGCAGTTCTTC

D: .
V: TRBV6-1
size: .
J: TRBJ1-2
CDR3: CASSEVTLGVYGYTF
DNA: TGTGCCAGCAGTGAAGTTACGTTGGGGGTTTATGGCTACACCTTC

D: .
V: TRBV9
size: many
J: TRBJ1-1
CDR3: CASSGTGKGAFF
DNA: TGTGCCAGCAGCGGAACAGGAAAGGGAGCTTTCTTT